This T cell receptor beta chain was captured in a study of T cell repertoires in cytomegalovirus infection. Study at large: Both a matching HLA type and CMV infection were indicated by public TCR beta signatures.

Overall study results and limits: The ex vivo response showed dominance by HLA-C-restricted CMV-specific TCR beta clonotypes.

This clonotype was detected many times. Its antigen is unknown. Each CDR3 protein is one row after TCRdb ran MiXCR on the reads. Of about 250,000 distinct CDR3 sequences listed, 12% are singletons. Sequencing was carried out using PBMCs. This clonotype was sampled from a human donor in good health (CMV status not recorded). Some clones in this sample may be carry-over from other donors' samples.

Written as DNA, the CDR3 is TGTGCCAGCAGCTCGGGACAGGGGAACACCGGGGAGCTGTTTTTT. Protein product: CASSSGQGNTGELFF. The rearrangement links TRBV7-2 to TRBJ2-2, with TRBD1 matching 9 bases. The junction had 1 base not matched to a gene; V was cut back by 4 bases and J by 1 base. The CDR3 has 15 amino acids. Germline V lookup: CDR1 SGHTA, CDR2 FQGNSA. Full variable domain (rest looked up from reference TRBV7-2 and TRBJ2-2): GAGVSQSPSNKVTEKGKDVELRCDPISGHTALYWYRQSLGQGLEFLIYFQGNSAPDKSGLPSDRFSAERTGGSVSTLTIQRTQQEDSAVYLCASSSGQGNTGELFFGEGSRLTVL.